One TCR beta chain is described in this entry. This clonotype occurred a few times. Its target antigen remains unknown. The sample holds no much larger clone one base away, and base qualities are not on file. The sample originates from a study of T-cell reconstitution after alpha-beta-depleted transplantation in children (dated by TCRdb to 2016 to 2017). Regarding the research as a whole: Using TCR repertoire profiling, the study quantitatively followed how T-cell immune reconstitution unfolded in children after TCRalphabeta/CD19-depleted allogeneic hematopoietic cell transplantation.

For CDR1 and CDR2, the germline V gene lists SQVTM and ANQGSEA. Taken from cysteine to phenylalanine, the CDR3 has 12 residues. The CDR3 DNA has 36 bases and is translated from base 1. V is reduced by 3 bases and J by 4 bases, leaving a spacing of 9 bases between them. The library came from PCR. The run used an Illumina HiSeq 2500. To normalize quantification of the TCRbeta repertoire, the TCR libraries were built with molecular barcoding that relied on unique molecular identifiers. TCRdb trimmed the raw reads at Q25, called clones with MiXCR and kept productive beta chains. Each record represents a unique CDR3 protein, reported with the most common genes and DNA among its rows. This sample is represented by approximately 400,000 distinct CDR3 sequences; approximately 10% of them were singletons. The ten largest clones take up nearly 5.5% of the sample.

The sample here was PBMCs from the stem cell graft donor, taken from the stem cell graft. The chain joins TRBV29-1 to TRBJ2-5; no D segment can be confidently identified. This TCR was recovered from a human donor who donated a stem cell graft to a child with acute myeloid leukemia. The DNA sequence follows: TGCAGCGTTGAGGTTCAGTTAGAGACCCAGTACTTC. This sequence encodes CSVEVQLETQYF.